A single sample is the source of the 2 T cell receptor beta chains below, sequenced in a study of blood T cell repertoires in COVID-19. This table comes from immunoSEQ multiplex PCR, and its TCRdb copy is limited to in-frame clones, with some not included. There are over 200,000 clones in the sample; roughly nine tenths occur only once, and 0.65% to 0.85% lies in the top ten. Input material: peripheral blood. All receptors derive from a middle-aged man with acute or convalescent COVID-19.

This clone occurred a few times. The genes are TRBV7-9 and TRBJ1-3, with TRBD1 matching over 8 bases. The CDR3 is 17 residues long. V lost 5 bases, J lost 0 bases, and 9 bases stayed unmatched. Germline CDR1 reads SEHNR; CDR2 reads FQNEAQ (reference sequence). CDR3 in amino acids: CASSPLTGASSGNTIYF. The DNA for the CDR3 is TGTGCCAGCAGCCCACTGACAGGGGCAAGCTCTGGAAACACCATATATTTT.

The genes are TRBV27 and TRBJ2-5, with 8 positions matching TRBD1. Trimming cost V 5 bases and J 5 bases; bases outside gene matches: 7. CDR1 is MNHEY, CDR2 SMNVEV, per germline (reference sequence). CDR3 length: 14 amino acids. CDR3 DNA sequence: TGTGCCAGCAGTCGACAGGGGTTTGAGGAGACCCAGTACTTC. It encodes CASSRQGFEETQYF.